The 30 T cell receptor beta chains in this list originate from one sample, sequenced in a study of T cells after yellow fever vaccination. One entry per CDR3 protein results from TCRdb running MiXCR on the 5' RACE reads. The sample contains around 360,000 distinct CDR3 sequences, around 10% of which appear only once. The sequences come from PBMCs, collected on the day of the first yellow fever vaccination. These receptors all come from a man aged 18 to 35 who received the YFV17D yellow fever vaccine.

This chain uses TRBV7-3 with TRBJ2-5; D could derive from TRBD1 or TRBD2 (5 bases each). CDR1 SGHTA and CDR2 FQGTGA come from the germline V gene. CDR3 length: 15 residues. V dropped 2 bases and J dropped 4 bases, with 14 bases sitting between them. CDR3 residues: CASSLFSGTGETQYF. CDR3 nucleotides: TGTGCCAGCAGCTTATTCTCAGGGACGGGAGAGACCCAGTACTTC.

A few counts support this clonotype. V usage is TRBV27 and J usage is TRBJ1-1; no definite D call. V was trimmed by 5 bases and J by 9 bases, leaving 16 bases between them. CDR1 and CDR2 from the germline V gene are MNHEY and SMNVEV (reference sequence). The CDR3 sequence is 13 residues long. The CDR3 loop is CASSVIFGGKAFF. The DNA for the CDR3 is TGTGCCAGCAGTGTCATTTTCGGAGGGAAAGCTTTCTTT.

The chain joins TRBV12-3 or TRBV12-4 to TRBJ2-1; D might be TRBD1 or TRBD2, each matching 5 bases. The V end was cut by 7 bases, the J end by 5 bases, with 18 bases between. The CDR3 has 15 residues. CDR3 nucleotides: TGTGCCAGCAATCCCCGGGACCGTCACAACAATGAGCAGTTCTTC. It encodes CASNPRDRHNNEQFF.

This clonotype has at least ten counts. The V and J genes are TRBV5-1 and TRBJ1-1; no definite D call. Between the trimmed V and J ends, which lost 4 bases and 0 bases, there was a span of 13 bases. Germline CDR1 is SGHRS and CDR2 is YFSETQ. There are 15 residues in the CDR3. The CDR3 DNA reads TGCGCCAGCAGCGCGACAAAAGGGATGAACACTGAAGCTTTCTTT. Translation gives CASSATKGMNTEAFF. Complete variable domain (other parts from reference TRBV5-1 and TRBJ1-1): KAGVTQTPRYLIKTRGQQVTLSCSPISGHRSVSWYQQTPGQGLQFLFEYFSETQRNKGNFPGRFSGRQFSNSRSEMNVSTLELGDSALYLCASSATKGMNTEAFFGQGTRLTVV.

This clonotype was counted at least ten times. The chain recombines TRBV5-4 with TRBJ2-5, with TRBD2 identical over 12 bases. The CDR3 totals 15 residues. The V and J ends lost 4 bases and 2 bases, in that order; junction bases with no gene match: 3. Germline V gene lookup returns CDR1 SGHNT and CDR2 YYREEE (reference sequence). CDR3 loop: CASSQLAGGQETQYF. In DNA form, the CDR3 reads TGTGCCAGCAGCCAGCTAGCGGGGGGGCAAGAGACCCAGTACTTC.

This clonotype occurred a few times. This rearrangement joins TRBV6-1 to TRBJ1-5, with a possible D match to TRBD1 (6 bases). CDR1 is MNHNS and CDR2 is SASEGT in the germline V gene. The V end was cut by 6 bases, the J end by 6 bases, with 15 bases between. This CDR3 has 14 amino acids. The CDR3 sequence is CASSTRQVGQPQHF. DNA for the CDR3: TGTGCCAGCAGCACCAGACAGGTCGGTCAGCCCCAGCATTTT.

This clonotype turned up a few times. The V call is TRBV5-1, the J call TRBJ2-3; 7 nucleotides match TRBD1. Losses at the gene ends were 4 bases for V and 2 bases for J; bases not matched to a gene: 10. Germline CDR1 is SGHRS and CDR2 is YFSETQ. The CDR3 contains 16 residues. The chain's CDR3 is CASSRGTDRYTDTQYF. For the CDR3, the DNA is TGCGCCAGCAGCCGGGGAACGGACAGGTACACAGATACGCAGTATTTT.

This clonotype was recorded a few times. This sequence joins TRBV7-9 and TRBJ2-7, with D hard to call. Looked up from germline, CDR1 is SEHNR and CDR2 is FQNEAQ (reference sequence). V dropped 4 bases and J dropped 1 base, with 8 bases sitting between them. This CDR3 has 13 amino acids. CDR3 residues: CASSSPASYEQYF. CDR3 DNA sequence: TGTGCCAGCAGCTCCCCAGCGTCCTACGAGCAGTACTTC.

In regard to this clonotype: The junction shows a germline mismatch at one end, possibly a read error. This sequence joins TRBV6-5 and TRBJ1-1; D unclear. The V gene's germline CDR1 is MNHEY and CDR2 SVGAGI. The CDR3 sequence is 14 residues long. The CDR3 bases are TGTGCCAGCAGTTGGTCCAGACTGAATACTGAAGCTTTCTTT. It codes for CASSWSRLNTEAFF.

This clonotype was counted between two and nine times. This chain connects TRBV6-2 or TRBV6-3 to TRBJ2-5; TRBD2 matches 7 bases. V lost 10 bases to trimming and J lost 7 bases; unmatched junction nucleotides: 12. The germline gives CDR1 MNHEY, CDR2 SVGEGT. The CDR3 is 13 residues long. CDR3 in amino acids: CAIRGGGVGTQYF. CDR3 bases: TGTGCCATCCGCGGGGGAGGTGTCGGGACCCAGTACTTC.

The table lists this clonotype with many counts. The chain has TRBV10-3 and TRBJ2-1, with 7 bases that match TRBD2. The CDR3 length is 15 residues. The V gene end was trimmed by 5 bases and the J gene end by 5 bases; junction bases not matched to a gene: 9. Germline V gene lookup returns CDR1 ENHRY and CDR2 SYGVKD. CDR3 sequence (DNA): TGTGCCATCAGTTTGACTAGTCGGGGGGACAATGAGCAGTTCTTC. This sequence encodes CAISLTSRGDNEQFF.

V gene TRBV5-6 combines with J gene TRBJ1-1, with D possibly being TRBD1 (6 bases). This CDR3 is built from 17 residues. Germline V CDR1 and CDR2: SGHDT, YYEEEE. The V gene lost 5 bases and the J gene lost 0 bases, with 20 bases spanning the gap. CDR3: CASRTRGYQIMNTEAFF. The DNA of the CDR3 is TGTGCCAGCAGAACCAGGGGCTACCAAATCATGAACACTGAAGCTTTCTTT.

The table lists this clonotype with many counts. The chain combines TRBV4-1 with TRBJ2-1; 8 nucleotides line up with TRBD2. The junction had 6 bases not matched to a gene; V was cut back by 1 base and J by 7 bases. The CDR3 sequence is 15 residues long. Per germline, CDR1 MGHRA and CDR2 YSYEKL. The CDR3 DNA sequence: TGCGCCAGCAGCCAAGTCCCCGGGGGGGCGAATGAGCAGTTCTTC. Translation: CASSQVPGGANEQFF.

This clonotype was detected only a few times. The CDR3 DNA follows: TGTGCCAGCAGCGTCCTCACAGATACGCAGTATTTT. It encodes CASSVLTDTQYF. The chain has TRBV3-1 and TRBJ2-3; D remains unclear. The germline gives CDR1 LGHDT, CDR2 YNNKEL (reference sequence). Trimming took off 5 bases at V and 2 bases at J, with 5 bases between the two ends. This CDR3 is built from 12 residues.

This clonotype was counted a few times. V is TRBV9 and J is TRBJ2-3; TRBD2 matches 7 bases. Germline V gene sequence: CDR1 SGDLS, CDR2 YYNGEE. This CDR3 has 17 amino acids. Unmatched junction bases numbered 11, after V lost 0 bases and J lost 4 bases. The CDR3 nucleotides read TGTGCCAGCAGCGTAGTGGAGTCAGCGGGGAGAGCAGATACGCAGTATTTT. This sequence encodes CASSVVESAGRADTQYF.

This clonotype was found a few times. J is TRBJ2-3 and V is TRBV24-1; perhaps TRBD1 as D (6 bases). CDR1 is KGHDR, CDR2 SFDVKD, per germline. There are 15 residues in the CDR3. Trimming took 6 bases from V and 0 from J, leaving 12 bases between them. The CDR3 DNA reads TGTGCCACCAGTCACCGGGACACTAGCACAGATACGCAGTATTTT. It codes for CATSHRDTSTDTQYF.

This clonotype was detected only a few times. J is TRBJ1-2 and V is TRBV20-1, with a possible D match to TRBD1 (6 bases). The CDR3 has 13 amino acids. Germline V gene sequence: CDR1 DFQATT, CDR2 SNEGSKA (reference sequence). The V end lost 6 bases, the J end lost 0 bases, and 11 bases lay between the germline ends. As DNA, the CDR3 is TGCAGTGCAACAGGGAGAGCTAACTATGGCTACACCTTC. Translated: CSATGRANYGYTF.

V gene TRBV15 combines with J gene TRBJ2-7, with D hard to call. This CDR3 is 13 amino acids long. CDR1 is LNHNV, CDR2 YYDKDF, per germline (reference sequence). Trimming took off 3 bases at V and 4 bases at J, with 10 bases between the two ends. CDR3 DNA: TGTGCCACCAGCAGTCCCCAGAAGTACGAGCAGTACTTC. It encodes CATSSPQKYEQYF.

This clonotype was detected only a few times. The CDR3 region has the DNA TGTGCCAGCTCACCATCGGCCGACCCGACTAACTATGGCTACACCTTC. It encodes CASSPSADPTNYGYTF. The chain is built from TRBV18 and TRBJ1-2; D remains unclear. The CDR3 spans 16 residues. Germline CDR1 KGHSH, CDR2 LQKENI. Trimming pared 2 bases from V and 0 bases from J, leaving 13 bases between.

A few counts support this clonotype. The chain joins TRBV2 to TRBJ1-6; tentative D call: TRBD1 (6 bases). V was clipped by 6 bases and J by 7 bases, with 7 bases between them. The CDR3 has 12 residues. CDR1 SNHLY and CDR2 FYNNEI come from the germline V gene. In nucleotides, the CDR3 is TGTGCCAGCAGCCAGGGGAATTCACCCCTCCACTTT. Translating gives CASSQGNSPLHF.

This clonotype has ten or more counts. The rearrangement links TRBV28 to TRBJ2-7; tentatively, D is TRBD2 (5 bases). CDR1 and CDR2 (germline): MDHEN, SYDVKM. This CDR3 region has 14 residues. V gave up 4 bases and J gave up 7 bases, with 17 bases separating them. CDR3: CASSSPIAIREQYV. The CDR3 nucleotides are TGTGCCAGCAGTTCCCCTATAGCGATCAGGGAGCAGTACGTC.

The table lists this clonotype with many counts. This sequence joins TRBV12-3 or TRBV12-4 and TRBJ2-1; D unclear. V was pared by 3 bases and J by 5 bases, with 8 bases between. The CDR3 has 13 residues. CDR3: CASSFYFDNEQFF. The CDR3 coding sequence is TGTGCCAGCAGTTTCTACTTCGACAATGAGCAGTTCTTC.

This chain links TRBV5-4 with TRBJ1-6; 7 bases line up with TRBD1. This CDR3 is built from 15 residues. J gave up 5 bases and V 6 bases, and 8 bases lay outside the gene matches. CDR1 and CDR2 from the germline V gene are SGHNT and YYREEE (reference sequence). CDR3 coding DNA: TGTGCCAGCACCGTTACCGGGACAGATAATTCACCCCTCCACTTT. Translated, it gives CASTVTGTDNSPLHF.

This clonotype was picked up many times. This chain links TRBV5-1 with TRBJ1-6; 11 bases are a match to TRBD1. This CDR3 spans 15 amino acids. Germline values: CDR1 SGHRS, CDR2 YFSETQ. Germline trimming cut 0 bases from V and 9 bases from J; bases unmatched to any gene: 2. The CDR3 protein is CASSLEGTGGSPLHF. CDR3 bases: TGCGCCAGCAGCTTGGAAGGGACAGGGGGTTCACCCCTCCACTTT. Filled out from reference TRBV5-1 and TRBJ1-6, the complete variable domain reads KAGVTQTPRYLIKTRGQQVTLSCSPISGHRSVSWYQQTPGQGLQFLFEYFSETQRNKGNFPGRFSGRQFSNSRSEMNVSTLELGDSALYLCASSLEGTGGSPLHFGNGTRLTVT.

The chain couples TRBV20-1 to TRBJ2-1, with no clear D. Germline V gene sequence: CDR1 DFQATT, CDR2 SNEGSKA (reference sequence). This CDR3 has 14 amino acids. Trimming removed 1 base at V and 3 bases at J, with 10 bases between. The CDR3 reads CSARVWKSYNEQFF. Here the CDR3 DNA reads TGCAGTGCTAGAGTATGGAAGAGCTACAATGAGCAGTTCTTC.

For this clonotype: This sequence may be a read error, since a much larger clone differs from it by one base. The chain employs TRBV5-4 and TRBJ1-1, with D unresolved. CDR1 and CDR2 from the germline V gene are SGHNT and YYREEE (reference sequence). This CDR3 has 14 residues. Here the CDR3 reads CSSSRPLDNTEAFF. DNA for the CDR3: TGTTCCAGCAGCCGACCCCTGGACAACACTGAAGCTTTCTTT.

Comment on this clonotype: One end of the junction varies from germline; a read error may be responsible. The genes are TRBV5-6 and TRBJ1-3; D unresolved. The CDR3 is 16 residues long. Germline V lookup: CDR1 SGHDT, CDR2 YYEEEE. The CDR3 coding sequence is TGTGCCAGCAGCTTGGGCGGGCGGCGCTCTGGAAACACCACATATTTT. As protein: CASSLGGRRSGNTTYF.

V is TRBV7-2 and J is TRBJ2-3; 8 bases match TRBD2. Germline CDR1 reads SGHTA; CDR2 reads FQGNSA. The CDR3 length is 13 residues. The trim removed 5 bases at V and 6 bases at J, leaving 4 bases unmatched. CDR3 in DNA: TGTGCCAGCAGCGTCCCGGGGGGGGATACGCAGTATTTT. The encoded protein is CASSVPGGDTQYF.

The table lists this clonotype with a few counts. This CDR3 reads CASSLGAWDEQFF. The DNA for the CDR3 is TGTGCCAGCAGCTTAGGAGCGTGGGATGAGCAGTTCTTC. The chain links TRBV7-3 to TRBJ2-1; D gene uncertain. V lost 2 bases and J 8 bases, leaving 10 bases between the germline ends. This CDR3 spans 13 amino acids. Germline values: CDR1 SGHTA, CDR2 FQGTGA.

This clonotype was observed a handful of times. V is TRBV7-9 and J is TRBJ2-7, with 9 bases fitting TRBD1. The germline V gene has CDR1 SEHNR and CDR2 FQNEAQ (reference sequence). This CDR3 spans 12 amino acids. The CDR3 nucleotides read TGTGCCAGCAGCTTAGGACAGGGGGTTTTTCTAGTC. Translated: CASSLGQGVFLV.